The following is a TCR beta chain sequence with its context. Its antigen is still unknown. TCRdb keeps only in-frame clones here, not all; method: immunoSEQ multiplex PCR. This table has around 50,000 clones, 90% appearing once. V lost 2 bases and J 6 bases, leaving 7 bases between the germline ends. Per germline, CDR1 MNHEY and CDR2 SVGAGI. The CDR3 has 13 residues. This sample was taken from a study of a mutant IDH1 vaccine in newly diagnosed glioma. Findings and caveats of the study: Top-clonotype changes in peripheral T cells seemed unrelated to pseudoprogression.

The time point is: week 5, during vaccination. Each dose of the vaccine consisted of 300 ug of mutant IDH1 20-mer peptide, with topical imiquimod. Sample: PBMCs, taken from a glioma patient whose treatment included an IDH1 peptide vaccine. The chain recombines TRBV6-5 with TRBJ2-2; no clear D gene. This TCR was sampled from a woman aged 40-49 years with glioma. CDR3 sequence: CASSYRVAGELFF. CDR3 coding DNA: TGTGCCAGCAGTTACAGAGTGGCCGGGGAGCTGTTTTTT.